This T cell receptor (beta chain) was obtained from a study of PD-1 blockade in classical Hodgkin lymphoma. Time point denoted: newly diagnosed, previously untreated cHL patient sample. Magnetic negative selection was used to purify CD4+ T cells from PBMCs that had been thawed. PBMCs from untreated, newly diagnosed classical Hodgkin lymphoma were comparison samples. Details on this clone: Its antigen remains unknown.

Points from the study as a whole: Repertoire difference causes, possibly disease activity or prior therapy, remain undefined.

This table comes from immunoSEQ multiplex PCR, and its TCRdb copy is limited to in-frame clones, with some not included. The table records tens of thousands of clones, approximately 90% of them present only once. Germline loops: CDR1 MNHEY, CDR2 SVGAGI. The CDR3 length is 11 residues. The trim removed 5 bases at V and 13 bases at J, leaving 5 bases unmatched. V is TRBV6-5 and J is TRBJ2-1; TRBD1 matches at 7 bases. Sample: CD4+ T cells from blood. The sequence came from a human donor with classical Hodgkin lymphoma. The CDR3 loop is CASSQGVQQFF. The CDR3 region has the DNA TGTGCCAGCAGTCAGGGGGTCCAACAGTTCTTC.